This T cell receptor (beta chain) was found in a study of PD-L1 blockade in urothelial cancer. Across the whole study: Patients had received 0 to 3 prior chemotherapy regimens. T cell content in blood samples showed a median of about 140,000.

Notes on the study in general: A below-median TCR clonality in blood before treatment predicted better survival.

Profiling relied on immunoSEQ multiplex PCR, and the TCRdb table lists in-frame clones only, not all of them. Here the sample spans about 76,000 clones, less than 90% being singletons. Notes on this clone: Antigen: not known.

Germline loops: CDR1 SNHLY, CDR2 FYNNEI. Trimming at V came to 4 bases and at J to 2 bases, leaving 7 bases not matched to a gene. The CDR3 covers 15 residues. The specimen was PBMCs, collected around atezolizumab (anti-PD-L1) treatment. V usage is TRBV2 and J usage is TRBJ2-5; 7 bases are shared with TRBD1. The receptor comes from a man in his 70s with urothelial cancer. The DNA for the CDR3 is TGTGCCAGCAGTGGAGGGACAGCAACTCAAGAGACCCAGTACTTC. Translated: CASSGGTATQETQYF. The full variable domain, rest sourced from reference TRBV2 and TRBJ2-5, is EPEVTQTPSHQVTQMGQEVILRCVPISNHLYFYWYRQILGQKVEFLVSFYNNEISEKSEIFDDQFSVERPDGSNFTLKIRSTKLEDSAMYFCASSGGTATQETQYFGPGTRLLVL.